The count of the clone carrying this TCR beta chain is one. Sequencing used immunoSEQ multiplex PCR; TCRdb keeps in-frame clones, though not all of them. The sample shows about 60,000 clones, 65% to 85% of them seen only once. The data were obtained in a study of OX40 agonist ivuxolimab in advanced cancers. This TCR derives from an adult with an advanced solid tumor such as melanoma, head and neck, liver or kidney cancer. The sequences come from CD4+ or CD8+ T cells sorted from blood, collected in a trial of the OX40 agonist ivuxolimab.

The CDR3 loop is CASRRTRGNYEQYF. The CDR3 region has the DNA TGTGCCAGCAGGCGAACCAGGGGTAACTACGAGCAGTACTTC. This chain links TRBV28 with TRBJ2-7, with a weak D call TRBD1 (6 bases). Trimming took off 6 bases at V and 3 bases at J, with 15 bases between the two ends. This CDR3 is 14 amino acids long. Germline loops: CDR1 MDHEN, CDR2 SYDVKM.